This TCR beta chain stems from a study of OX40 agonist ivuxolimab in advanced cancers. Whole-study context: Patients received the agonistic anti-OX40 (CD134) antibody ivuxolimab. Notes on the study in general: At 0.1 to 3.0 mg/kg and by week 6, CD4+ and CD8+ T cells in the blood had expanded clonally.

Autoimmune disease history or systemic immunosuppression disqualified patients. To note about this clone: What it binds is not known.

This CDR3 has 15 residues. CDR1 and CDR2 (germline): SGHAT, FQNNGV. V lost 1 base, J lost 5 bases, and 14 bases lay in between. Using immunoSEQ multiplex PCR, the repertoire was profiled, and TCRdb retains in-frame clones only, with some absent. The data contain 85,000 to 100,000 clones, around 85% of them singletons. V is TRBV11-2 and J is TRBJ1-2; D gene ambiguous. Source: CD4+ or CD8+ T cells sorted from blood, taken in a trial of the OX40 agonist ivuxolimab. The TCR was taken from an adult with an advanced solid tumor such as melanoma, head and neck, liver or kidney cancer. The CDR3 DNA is TGTGCCAGCAGCTTAGGGACGATTAAGGGATATGGCTACACCTTC. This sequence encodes CASSLGTIKGYGYTF.